In this sample, the clone carrying this T cell receptor beta chain turned up a few times. Its antigen is unknown. This sample stems from a study of cytomegalovirus exposure and HLA in healthy donors. PCR was performed using 60 Vbeta and 13 Jbeta primers. Sequenced by immunoSEQ multiplex PCR; TCRdb stores in-frame clones only, minus some. The repertoire consists of around 180,000 clones, with less than 85% occurring once and the leading ten covering 4.5% to 5.5%. Study-wide results and limits: 16,951 TCR beta sequences were associated with HLA alleles at 0.05 false discovery rate in a later analysis.

This CDR3 region has 14 residues. Germline CDR1 is MNHNS and CDR2 is SASEGT. Trimming pared 1 base from V and 4 bases from J, leaving 8 bases between. The sequence derives from a man younger than 35 in good health and CMV-seronegative. The rearrangement joins TRBV6-1 to TRBJ1-3; D gene uncertain. Sequenced input: PBMCs. This chain's CDR3 is CASSEGRIGNTIYF. In nucleotides, the CDR3 is TGTGCCAGCAGTGAAGGGAGGATAGGAAACACCATATATTTT.